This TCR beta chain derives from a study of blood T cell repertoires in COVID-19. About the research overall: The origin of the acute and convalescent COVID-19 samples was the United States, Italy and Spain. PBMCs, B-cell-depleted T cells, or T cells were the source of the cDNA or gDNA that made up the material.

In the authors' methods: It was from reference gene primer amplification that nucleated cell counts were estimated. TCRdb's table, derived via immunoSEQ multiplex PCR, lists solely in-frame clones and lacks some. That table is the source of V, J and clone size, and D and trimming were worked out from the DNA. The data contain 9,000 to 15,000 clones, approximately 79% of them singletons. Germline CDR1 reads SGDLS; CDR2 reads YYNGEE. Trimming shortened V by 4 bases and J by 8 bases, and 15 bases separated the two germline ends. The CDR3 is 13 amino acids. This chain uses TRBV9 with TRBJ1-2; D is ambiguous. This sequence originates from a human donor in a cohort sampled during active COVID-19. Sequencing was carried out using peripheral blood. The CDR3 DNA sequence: TGTGCCAGCAGCAGTCCGAACACCGGGGGCTACACCTTC. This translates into CASSSPNTGGYTF.